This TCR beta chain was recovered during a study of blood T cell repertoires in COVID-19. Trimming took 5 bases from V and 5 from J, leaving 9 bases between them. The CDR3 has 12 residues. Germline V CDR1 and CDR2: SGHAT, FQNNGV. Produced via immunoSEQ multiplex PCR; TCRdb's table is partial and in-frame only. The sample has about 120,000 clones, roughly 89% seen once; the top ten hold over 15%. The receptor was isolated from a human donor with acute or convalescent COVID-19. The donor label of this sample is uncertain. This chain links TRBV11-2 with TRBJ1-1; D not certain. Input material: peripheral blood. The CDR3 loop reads CASSITRTEAFF. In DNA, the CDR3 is TGTGCCAGCAGCATAACCAGAACTGAAGCTTTCTTT. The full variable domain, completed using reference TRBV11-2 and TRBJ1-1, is EAGVAQSPRYKIIEKRQSVAFWCNPISGHATLYWYQQILGQGPKLLIQFQNNGVVDDSQLPKDRFSAERLKGVDSTLKIQPAKLEDSAVYLCASSITRTEAFFGQGTRLTVV.